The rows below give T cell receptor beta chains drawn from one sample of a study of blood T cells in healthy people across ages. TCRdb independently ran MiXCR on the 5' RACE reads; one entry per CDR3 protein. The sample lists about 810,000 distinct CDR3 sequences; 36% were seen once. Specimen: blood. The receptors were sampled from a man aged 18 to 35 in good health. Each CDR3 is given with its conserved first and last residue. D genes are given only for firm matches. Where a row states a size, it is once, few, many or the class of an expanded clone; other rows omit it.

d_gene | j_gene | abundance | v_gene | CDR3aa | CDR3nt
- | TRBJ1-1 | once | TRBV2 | CASTDRAVNTEAFF | TGTGCCAGTACTGATAGGGCAGTGAACACTGAAGCTTTCTTT
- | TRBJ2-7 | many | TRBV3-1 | CASSQVGPYEQYF | TGTGCCAGCAGCCAAGTAGGGCCCTACGAGCAGTACTTC
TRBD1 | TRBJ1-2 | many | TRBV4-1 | CASSQEDRGGYTF | TGCGCCAGCAGCCAAGAGGACAGGGGGGGCTACACCTTC
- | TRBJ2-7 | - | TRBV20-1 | CSASTPGSYEQYF | TGCAGTGCGTCAACACCTGGTTCCTACGAGCAGTACTTC
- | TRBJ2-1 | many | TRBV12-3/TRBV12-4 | CASSPRQDYNEQFF | TGTGCCAGCAGTCCAAGACAGGACTACAATGAGCAGTTCTTC
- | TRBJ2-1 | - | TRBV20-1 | CSAPGAESHNEQFF | TGCAGTGCTCCCGGGGCGGAATCCCACAATGAGCAGTTCTTC
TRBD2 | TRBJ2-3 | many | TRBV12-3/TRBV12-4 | CASSPSGSSTDTQYF | TGTGCCAGCAGCCCTAGCGGAAGTAGCACAGATACGCAGTATTTT
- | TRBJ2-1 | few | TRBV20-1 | CSARDLRAVDNEQFF | TGCAGTGCTAGAGATTTGAGAGCGGTTGACAATGAGCAGTTCTTC
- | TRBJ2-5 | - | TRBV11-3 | CASSLVTQETQYF | TGTGCCAGCAGCTTAGTGACGCAAGAGACCCAGTACTTC
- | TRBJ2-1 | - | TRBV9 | CASSAMGQETQFF | TGTGCCAGCAGCGCAATGGGGCAAGAGACCCAGTTCTTC
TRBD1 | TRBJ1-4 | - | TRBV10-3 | CAISGQGANREKLFF | TGTGCCATCAGTGGCCAGGGGGCGAATCGTGAAAAACTGTTTTTT
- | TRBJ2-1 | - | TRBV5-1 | CASSPTGEMHYNEQFF | TGCGCCAGCAGCCCGACGGGGGAGATGCATTACAATGAGCAGTTCTTC
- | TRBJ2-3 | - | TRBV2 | CASPPRADTQYF | TGTGCCAGCCCCCCGAGGGCAGATACGCAGTATTTT
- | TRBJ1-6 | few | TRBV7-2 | CASSLRGLEIDNSPLHF | TGTGCCAGCAGCTTAAGGGGCCTTGAGATAGATAATTCACCCCTCCACTTT
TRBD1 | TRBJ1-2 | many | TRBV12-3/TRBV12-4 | CASSLLQGVYTF | TGTGCCAGCAGCCTATTACAGGGGGTCTACACCTTC
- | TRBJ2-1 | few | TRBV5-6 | CASSLEGVLTYNEQFF | TGTGCCAGCAGCTTGGAAGGGGTCCTAACCTACAATGAGCAGTTCTTC
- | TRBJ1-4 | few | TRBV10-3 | CAISEGKVGLTTNEKLFF | TGTGCCATCAGTGAAGGGAAAGTGGGGCTAACAACTAATGAAAAACTGTTTTTT
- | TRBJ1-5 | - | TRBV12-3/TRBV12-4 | CASSFVPGAGVYSNQPQHF | TGTGCCAGCAGTTTTGTCCCCGGGGCAGGGGTTTATAGCAATCAGCCCCAGCATTTT
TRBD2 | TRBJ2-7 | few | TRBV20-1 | CSARGLAGGSSLPQYF | TGCAGTGCTAGGGGACTAGCGGGGGGATCATCCCTCCCCCAGTACTTC
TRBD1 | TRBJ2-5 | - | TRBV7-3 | CASSETGQETQYF | TGTGCCAGCAGCGAGACAGGGCAAGAGACCCAGTACTTC
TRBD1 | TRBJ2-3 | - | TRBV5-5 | CASSRGQGVRTDTQYF | TGTGCCAGCAGCCGCGGACAGGGGGTACGCACAGATACGCAGTATTTT
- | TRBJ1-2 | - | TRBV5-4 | CASISGHGINYGYTF | TGTGCCAGCATATCCGGACACGGGATTAACTATGGCTACACCTTC
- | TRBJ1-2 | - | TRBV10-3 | CAISDLEEGYTF | TGTGCCATCAGTGACCTAGAGGAGGGCTACACCTTC
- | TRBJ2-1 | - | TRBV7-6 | CASSWRGGVSAEQFF | TGTGCCAGCAGCTGGCGCGGCGGGGTGTCGGCTGAGCAGTTCTTC
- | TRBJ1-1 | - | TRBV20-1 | CSASDIGAFF | TGCAGTGCTAGTGATATCGGGGCTTTCTTT
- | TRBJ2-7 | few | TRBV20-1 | CSARKPQATTYNEQYF | TGCAGTGCTAGAAAACCCCAGGCAACAACCTACAATGAGCAGTACTTC
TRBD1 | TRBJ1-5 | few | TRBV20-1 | CSATGQGGQPQHF | TGCAGTGCTACAGGACAGGGAGGACAGCCCCAGCATTTT
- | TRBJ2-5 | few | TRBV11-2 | CASSLVRGRETQYF | TGTGCCAGCAGCTTAGTCAGGGGTCGTGAGACCCAGTACTTC
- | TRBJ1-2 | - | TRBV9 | CASSGGRDPNYGYTF | TGTGCCAGCAGCGGAGGCCGGGACCCTAACTATGGCTACACCTTC
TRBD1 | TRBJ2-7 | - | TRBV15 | CVTSRKTGRQGEQYF | TGTGTCACCAGCAGAAAAACAGGGAGACAGGGCGAGCAGTACTTC
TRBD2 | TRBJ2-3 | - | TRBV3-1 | CASSPRRLAGTDTQYF | TGTGCCAGCAGCCCTAGGAGGCTAGCGGGCACAGATACGCAGTATTTT
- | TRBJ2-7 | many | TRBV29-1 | CSVRRGAYEQYF | TGCAGCGTTCGCCGGGGAGCCTACGAGCAGTACTTC
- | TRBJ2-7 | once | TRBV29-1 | CNVAKAPGDEQYF | TGCAACGTTGCCAAGGCCCCTGGGGACGAGCAGTACTTC
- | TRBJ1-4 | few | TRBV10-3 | CAISSAATNEKLFF | TGTGCCATCAGCTCGGCGGCAACTAATGAAAAACTGTTTTTT
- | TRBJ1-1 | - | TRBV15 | CATSTRDSRGTEAFF | TGTGCCACCAGCACCCGGGACTCTCGAGGGACTGAAGCTTTCTTT
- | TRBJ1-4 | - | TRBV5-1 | CASSLAGTATNEKLFF | TGCGCCAGCAGCTTGGCAGGGACTGCAACTAATGAAAAACTGTTTTTT
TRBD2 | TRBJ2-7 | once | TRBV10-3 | CATGRDGTYEQYF | TGTGCCACCGGGAGGGATGGGACCTACGAGCAGTACTTC
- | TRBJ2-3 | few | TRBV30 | CAWSVLITDTQYF | TGTGCCTGGAGTGTACTTATTACAGATACGCAGTATTTT
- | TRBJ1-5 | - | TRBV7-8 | CASSPSGQQPQHF | TGTGCCAGCAGCCCTAGTGGCCAGCAGCCCCAGCATTTT
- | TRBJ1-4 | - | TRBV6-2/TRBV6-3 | CASSYVRNEKLFF | TGTGCCAGCAGTTATGTGAGGAATGAAAAACTGTTTTTT